Listed below are T cell receptor beta chains from one sample, sequenced in a study of cytomegalovirus exposure and HLA in healthy donors. Using immunoSEQ multiplex PCR, the repertoire was profiled, and TCRdb retains in-frame clones only, with some absent. The sample includes approximately 140,000 clones, 60% to 80% of them seen just once. The sample was PBMCs. All receptors come from a male donor in good health and CMV-seronegative. Both conserved end residues are trimmed from each CDR3.

CDR3	J	V
ASSRIGLAGGRRRETQY	TRBJ2-5	TRBV7-6
ASSVGQGGNTEAF	TRBJ1-1	TRBV9
ASMRQGTEAF	TRBJ1-1	TRBV5-6
ASSFDREETQY	TRBJ2-5	TRBV7-2
ASSWTGNQPQH	TRBJ1-5	TRBV27
ASSSHWGGQETQY	TRBJ2-5	TRBV7-7
ASGGTVPNYGYT	TRBJ1-2	TRBV5-5
ASSEFRPDRDRGRYEQY	TRBJ2-7	TRBV6-1
ASSLVSGGQPQH	TRBJ1-5	TRBV5-1
ASWGPLPSYEQY	TRBJ2-7	TRBV5-8
ASSELGGLKSYGYT	TRBJ1-2	TRBV6-1
ASSLSLGLQETQY	TRBJ2-5	TRBV27
ASSYSEGETGYT	TRBJ1-2	TRBV6-5
ASSYARRGYEQY	.	TRBV6-5
ASSTTPPPSYEQY	TRBJ2-7	TRBV6-1
ASRPLRTVQETQY	TRBJ2-5	TRBV28
ASSEGSGGEETQY	TRBJ2-5	TRBV9
ASSLGGAYGNTIY	TRBJ1-3	TRBV7-2
ASSYWQGQQPQH	TRBJ1-5	TRBV6-6
ASSPGTGGNTIY	TRBJ1-3	TRBV7-9
ASRNSRIYLRGVSNEQF	TRBJ2-1	TRBV5-6
ASSVFGVETQY	TRBJ2-5	TRBV5-4
ASSLADYSDTQY	TRBJ2-3	TRBV5-1
ASRQLVPGQVNYGYT	TRBJ1-2	TRBV4-3
ASSPGSVWEPYGYT	TRBJ1-2	TRBV18
ASSLTGNYGYT	TRBJ1-2	TRBV2
ASSGGPSAEAF	TRBJ1-1	TRBV5-1
ASSETGLSYEQY	TRBJ2-7	TRBV2
ASSPQEGRGNEKLF	TRBJ1-4	TRBV7-9
ATLRTGGNTGELF	TRBJ2-2	TRBV19
ASSNRGTEAF	TRBJ1-1	TRBV19
ASSFEGPSSGGINTQY	TRBJ2-3	TRBV7-2
ASSLSAGVPI	TRBJ2-1	TRBV27
ASSPGGDRGDEQY	TRBJ2-7	TRBV5-1
ASSVDGTGNYGYT	TRBJ1-2	TRBV9
ASSLELFPYEQY	TRBJ2-7	TRBV7-9
ASSYQGTYEQY	TRBJ2-7	TRBV6-5
ASSHGDIDSPLH	TRBJ1-6	TRBV4-2
ASSLGLANEQY	TRBJ2-7	TRBV5-4
ASQATDTQY	TRBJ2-3	TRBV28
SSSFLRDRGSGANVLT	TRBJ2-6	TRBV7-9
ASSRGQVYEQY	TRBJ2-7	TRBV23-1
ASSLGGSQETQY	TRBJ2-5	TRBV7-6
ASSSWTSGQETQY	TRBJ2-5	TRBV5-4
ASSQVGDSEQF	TRBJ2-1	TRBV4-1
AISTGGPSYNEQF	TRBJ2-1	TRBV10-3
AWGPKPLYEQY	TRBJ2-7	TRBV30
ASSLRVPSGNTIY	TRBJ1-3	TRBV28
ASSLDRNTEAF	TRBJ1-1	TRBV5-6
ASSLSGNTIY	TRBJ1-3	TRBV7-9